Listed here are 5 T cell receptor beta chains from one sample, sequenced in a study of T cell responses to AZD1222 COVID-19 vaccine. Only in-frame clones appear in the TCRdb table, and some are missing; sequencing was by immunoSEQ multiplex PCR. The sample has over 110,000 clones; about 90% are singletons. The input for sequencing was peripheral blood, taken 28 days after the second AZD1222 dose. These receptors were obtained from an adult who received the AZD1222 COVID-19 vaccine.

This clone appeared a single time. The chain recombines TRBV6-6 with TRBJ2-5; no reliable D call. V was trimmed by 1 base and J by 5 bases, leaving 14 bases between them. The CDR3 covers 15 residues. Looked up from germline, CDR1 is MNHNY and CDR2 is SVGAGI (reference sequence). CDR3 in amino acids: CASSYFWVGYETQYF. The CDR3 DNA reads TGTGCCAGCAGTTACTTTTGGGTGGGGTACGAGACCCAGTACTTC.

This chain uses TRBV7-2 with TRBJ2-7; tentatively, D is TRBD1 (5 bases). CDR3 length: 15 residues. In germline, CDR1 is SGHTA, CDR2 FQGNSA. The germline V and J ends were trimmed by 2 bases and 2 bases, with 13 bases remaining between them. The chain's CDR3 is CASSLRRTSTYEQYF. CDR3 in DNA: TGTGCCAGCAGCTTACGCCGGACATCTACCTACGAGCAGTACTTC.

This clone was detected once. The CDR3 DNA sequence: TGTGCCAGCAGCTCGGATAGAAGTAATTCACCCCTCCACTTT. Its translation is CASSSDRSNSPLHF. This sequence joins TRBV6-2 or TRBV6-3 and TRBJ1-6; D not resolved. V lost 6 bases and J lost 6, with 12 bases in between. The CDR3 has 14 amino acids. Germline V CDR1 and CDR2: MNHEY, SVGEGT.

V gene TRBV6-2 or TRBV6-3 combines with J gene TRBJ2-2; the D is unclear. The germline V gene encodes CDR1 MNHEY and CDR2 SVGEGT. The CDR3 has 12 residues. Trimming took off 3 bases at V and 5 bases at J, with 4 bases between the two ends. The CDR3 region has the DNA TGTGCCAGCAGTTATGCGACCGGGGAGCTGTTTTTT. It specifies CASSYATGELFF.

The chain recombines TRBV7-9 with TRBJ1-1, with 7 bases matching TRBD1. The CDR3 covers 14 residues. The J segment lost 0 bases and the V segment lost 5 bases, leaving 3 bases of the junction unmatched. Germline values: CDR1 SEHNR, CDR2 FQNEAQ (reference sequence). The chain's CDR3 is CASSQGQMNTEAFF. DNA for the CDR3: TGTGCCAGCAGCCAGGGACAGATGAACACTGAAGCTTTCTTT.